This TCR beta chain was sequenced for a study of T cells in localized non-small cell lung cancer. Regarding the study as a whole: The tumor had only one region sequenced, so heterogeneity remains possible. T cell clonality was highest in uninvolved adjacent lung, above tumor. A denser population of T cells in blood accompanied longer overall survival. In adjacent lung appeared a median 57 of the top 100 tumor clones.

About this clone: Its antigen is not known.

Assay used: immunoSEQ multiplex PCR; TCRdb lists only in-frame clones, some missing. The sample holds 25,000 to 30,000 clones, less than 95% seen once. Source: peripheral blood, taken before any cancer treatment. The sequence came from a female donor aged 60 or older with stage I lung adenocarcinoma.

The CDR3 nucleotides are TGTGCCAGCAGCAATCGGCGGAGAAACACCGGGGAGCTGTTTTTT. Encoded protein: CASSNRRRNTGELFF. The V and J genes are TRBV21-1 and TRBJ2-2; the D segment call TRBD2 is taken from the table without a DNA check. TRBV21-1 is a known pseudogene. The length of the CDR3 is 15 residues.